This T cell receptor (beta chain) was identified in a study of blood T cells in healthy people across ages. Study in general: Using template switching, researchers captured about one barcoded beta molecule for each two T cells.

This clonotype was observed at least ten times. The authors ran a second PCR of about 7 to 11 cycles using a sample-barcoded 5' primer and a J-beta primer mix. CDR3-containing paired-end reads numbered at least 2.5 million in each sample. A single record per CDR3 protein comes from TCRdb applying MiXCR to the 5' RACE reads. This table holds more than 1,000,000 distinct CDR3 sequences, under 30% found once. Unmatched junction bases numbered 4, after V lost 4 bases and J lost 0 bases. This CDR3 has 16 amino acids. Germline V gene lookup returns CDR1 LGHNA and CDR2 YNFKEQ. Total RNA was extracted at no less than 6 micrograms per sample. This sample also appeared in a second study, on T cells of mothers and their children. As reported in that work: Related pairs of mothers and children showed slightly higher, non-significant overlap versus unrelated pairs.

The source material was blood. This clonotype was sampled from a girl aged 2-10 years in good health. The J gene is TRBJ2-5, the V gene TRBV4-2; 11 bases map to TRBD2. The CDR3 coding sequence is TGTGCCAGCAGCCGTGGGACTAGCGGATACCAAGAGACCCAGTACTTC. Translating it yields CASSRGTSGYQETQYF.